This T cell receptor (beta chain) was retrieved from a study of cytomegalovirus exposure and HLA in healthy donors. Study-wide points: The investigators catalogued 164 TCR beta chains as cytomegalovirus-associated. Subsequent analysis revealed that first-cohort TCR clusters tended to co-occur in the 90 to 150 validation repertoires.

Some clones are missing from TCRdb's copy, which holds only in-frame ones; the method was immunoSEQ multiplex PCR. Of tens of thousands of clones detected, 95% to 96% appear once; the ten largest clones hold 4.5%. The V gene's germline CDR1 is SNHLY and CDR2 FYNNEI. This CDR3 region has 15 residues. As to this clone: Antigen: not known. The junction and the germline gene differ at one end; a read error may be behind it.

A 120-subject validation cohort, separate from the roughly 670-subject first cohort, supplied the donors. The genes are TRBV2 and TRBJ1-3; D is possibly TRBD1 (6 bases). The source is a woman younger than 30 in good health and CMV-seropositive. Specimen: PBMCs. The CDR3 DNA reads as TGTGCCAGCAGCGAAGCGGGGGCGTATGGAAACACCATATATTTT. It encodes CASSEAGAYGNTIYF.